This T cell receptor (beta chain) stems from a study of cytomegalovirus exposure and HLA in healthy donors. Germline CDR1 is SGHAT and CDR2 is FQNNGV. V gave up 7 bases and J gave up 0 bases, with 16 bases separating them. The CDR3 extends over 15 amino acids. Separate from the 666-subject first cohort was the roughly 120-subject validation cohort, to which the donors belonged. Method: immunoSEQ multiplex PCR; TCRdb's copy keeps in-frame clones and lacks some. The sample contains under 400,000 clones, 70% to 90% of which appear only once. The rearrangement joins TRBV11-2 to TRBJ2-7; D is undetermined. This clonotype was obtained from a woman aged 18-30 years in good health and CMV-seronegative. Sequences were obtained from PBMCs. CDR3 in DNA: TGTGCCAGCACCCATGAAGACACCTTCTCCTACGAGCAGTACTTC. This translates into CASTHEDTFSYEQYF.